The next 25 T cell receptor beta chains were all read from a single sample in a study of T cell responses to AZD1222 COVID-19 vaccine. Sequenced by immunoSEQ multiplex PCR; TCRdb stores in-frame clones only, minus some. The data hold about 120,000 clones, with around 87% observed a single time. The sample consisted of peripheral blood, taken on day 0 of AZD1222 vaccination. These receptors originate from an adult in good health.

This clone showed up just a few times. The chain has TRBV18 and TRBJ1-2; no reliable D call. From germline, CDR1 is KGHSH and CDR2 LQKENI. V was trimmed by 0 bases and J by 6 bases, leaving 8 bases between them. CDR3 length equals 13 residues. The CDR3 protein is CASSPPVQDGYTF. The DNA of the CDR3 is TGTGCCAGCTCACCACCGGTCCAGGATGGCTACACCTTC. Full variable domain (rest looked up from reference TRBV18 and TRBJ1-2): NAGVMQNPRHLVRRRGQEARLRCSPMKGHSHVYWYRQLPEEGLKFMVYLQKENIIDESGMPKERFSAEFPKEGPSILRIQQVVRGDSAAYFCASSPPVQDGYTFGSGTRLTVV.

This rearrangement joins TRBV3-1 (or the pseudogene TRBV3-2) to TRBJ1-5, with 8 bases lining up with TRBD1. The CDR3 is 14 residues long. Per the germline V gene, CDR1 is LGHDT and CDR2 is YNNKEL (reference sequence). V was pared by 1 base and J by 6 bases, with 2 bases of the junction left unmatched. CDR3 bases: TGTGCCAGCAGCCAAGCAGGGGGCGTTCAGCCCCAGCATTTT. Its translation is CASSQAGGVQPQHF.

In DNA form, the CDR3 reads TGTGCCAGCAGCCAACTAGCGGGGAGCTCCTACAATGAGCAGTTCTTC. It is translated as CASSQLAGSSYNEQFF. The chain employs TRBV14 and TRBJ2-1, with 9 bases that match TRBD2. The trim removed 2 bases at V and 0 bases at J, leaving 2 bases unmatched. CDR1 and CDR2 (germline): SGHDN, FVKESK. This CDR3 comprises 16 residues.

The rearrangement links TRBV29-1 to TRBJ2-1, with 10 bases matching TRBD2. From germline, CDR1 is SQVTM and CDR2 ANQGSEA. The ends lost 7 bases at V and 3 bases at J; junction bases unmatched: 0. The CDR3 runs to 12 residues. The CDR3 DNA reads TGCAGCGGGACTAGCGGCTACAATGAGCAGTTCTTC. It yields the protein CSGTSGYNEQFF.

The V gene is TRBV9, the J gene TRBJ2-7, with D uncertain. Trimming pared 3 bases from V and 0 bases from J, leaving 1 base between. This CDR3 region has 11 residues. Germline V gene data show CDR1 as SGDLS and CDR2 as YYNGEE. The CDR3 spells CASSASYEQYF. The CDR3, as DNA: TGTGCCAGCAGCGCCTCCTACGAGCAGTACTTC.

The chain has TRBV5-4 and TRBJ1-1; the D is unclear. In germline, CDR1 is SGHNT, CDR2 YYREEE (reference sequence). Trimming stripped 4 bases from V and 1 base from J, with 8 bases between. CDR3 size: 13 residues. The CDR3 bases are TGTGCCAGCAGCGCGTTAGAGAACACTGAAGCTTTCTTT. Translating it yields CASSALENTEAFF. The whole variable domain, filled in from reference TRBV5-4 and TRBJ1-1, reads ETGVTQSPTHLIKTRGQQVTLRCSSQSGHNTVSWYQQALGQGPQFIFQYYREEENGRGNFPPRFSGLQFPNYSSELNVNALELDDSALYLCASSALENTEAFFGQGTRLTVV.

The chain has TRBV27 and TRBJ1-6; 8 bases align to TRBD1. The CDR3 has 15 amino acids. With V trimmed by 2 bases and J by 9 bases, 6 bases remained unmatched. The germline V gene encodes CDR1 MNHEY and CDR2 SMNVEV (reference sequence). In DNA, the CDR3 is TGTGCCAGCAGTTTAAGGGACAGGAGAGGTTCACCCCTCCACTTT. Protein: CASSLRDRRGSPLHF.

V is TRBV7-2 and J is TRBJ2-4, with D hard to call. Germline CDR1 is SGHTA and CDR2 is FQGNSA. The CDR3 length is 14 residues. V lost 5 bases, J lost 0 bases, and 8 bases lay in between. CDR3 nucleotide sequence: TGTGCCAGCAGCCAAACCCTAGCCAAAAACATTCAGTACTTC. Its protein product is CASSQTLAKNIQYF.

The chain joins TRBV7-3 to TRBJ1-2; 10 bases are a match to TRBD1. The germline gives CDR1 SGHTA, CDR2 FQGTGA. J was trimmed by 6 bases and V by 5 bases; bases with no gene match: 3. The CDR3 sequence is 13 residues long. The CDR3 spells CASSRGQGNGYTF. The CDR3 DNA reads TGTGCCAGCAGCCGGGGACAGGGGAATGGCTACACCTTC. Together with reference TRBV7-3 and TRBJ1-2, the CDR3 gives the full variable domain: GAGVSQTPSNKVTEKGKYVELRCDPISGHTALYWYRQSLGQGPEFLIYFQGTGAADDSGLPNDRFFAVRPEGSVSTLKIQRTERGDSAVYLCASSRGQGNGYTFGSGTRLTVV.

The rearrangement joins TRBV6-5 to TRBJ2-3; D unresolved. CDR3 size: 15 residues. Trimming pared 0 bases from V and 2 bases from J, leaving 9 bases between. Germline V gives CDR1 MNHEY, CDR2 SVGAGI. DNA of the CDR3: TGTGCCAGCAGTTACTCTCTGACCATCACAGATACGCAGTATTTT. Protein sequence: CASSYSLTITDTQYF.

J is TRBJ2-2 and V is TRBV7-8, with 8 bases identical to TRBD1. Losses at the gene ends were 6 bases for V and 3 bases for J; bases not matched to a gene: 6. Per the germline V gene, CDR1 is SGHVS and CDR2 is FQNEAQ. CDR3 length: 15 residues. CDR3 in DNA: TGTGCCAGCAGTTACGGACAGGGTGACACCGGGGAGCTGTTTTTT. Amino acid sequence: CASSYGQGDTGELFF. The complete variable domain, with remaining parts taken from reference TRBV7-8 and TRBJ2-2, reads GAGVSQSPRYKVAKRGQDVALRCDPISGHVSLFWYQQALGQGPEFLTYFQNEAQLDKSGLPSDRFFAERPEGSVSTLKIQRTQQEDSAVYLCASSYGQGDTGELFFGEGSRLTVL.

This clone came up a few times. The CDR3 bases are TGTGCCAGCAGCTTAACTTTCACTGAAGCTTTCTTT. The encoded protein is CASSLTFTEAFF. The V gene is TRBV5-6, the J gene TRBJ1-1, with no clear D. The CDR3 is made up of 12 amino acids. Germline CDR1 SGHDT, CDR2 YYEEEE. Between the trimmed V and J ends, which lost 2 bases and 4 bases, there was a span of 6 bases.

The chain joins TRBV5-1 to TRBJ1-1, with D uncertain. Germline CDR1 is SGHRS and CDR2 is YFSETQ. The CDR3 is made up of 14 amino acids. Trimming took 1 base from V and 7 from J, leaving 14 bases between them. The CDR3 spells CASSLNERTFEAFF. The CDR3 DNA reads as TGCGCCAGCAGCTTGAATGAACGGACCTTTGAAGCTTTCTTT.

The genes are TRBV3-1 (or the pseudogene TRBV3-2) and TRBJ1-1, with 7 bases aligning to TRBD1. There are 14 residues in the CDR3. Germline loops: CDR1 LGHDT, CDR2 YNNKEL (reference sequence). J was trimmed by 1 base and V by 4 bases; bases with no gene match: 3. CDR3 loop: CASSPGQTNTEAFF. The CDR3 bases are TGTGCCAGCAGCCCGGGACAGACGAACACTGAAGCTTTCTTT.

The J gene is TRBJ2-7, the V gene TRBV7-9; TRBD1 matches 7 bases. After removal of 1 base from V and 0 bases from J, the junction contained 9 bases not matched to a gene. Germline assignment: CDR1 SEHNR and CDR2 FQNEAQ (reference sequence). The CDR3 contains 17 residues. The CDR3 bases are TGTGCCAGCAGCTTAGGAGTCGGGACAGTAAGCTCCTACGAGCAGTACTTC. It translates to CASSLGVGTVSSYEQYF.

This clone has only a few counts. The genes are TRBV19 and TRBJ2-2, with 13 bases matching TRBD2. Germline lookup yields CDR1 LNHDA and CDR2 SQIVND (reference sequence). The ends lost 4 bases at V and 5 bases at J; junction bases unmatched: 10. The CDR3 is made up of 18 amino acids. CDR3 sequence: CASSTNPLAGGRTGELFF. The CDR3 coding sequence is TGTGCCAGTAGTACGAACCCACTAGCGGGGGGGCGAACCGGGGAGCTGTTTTTT.

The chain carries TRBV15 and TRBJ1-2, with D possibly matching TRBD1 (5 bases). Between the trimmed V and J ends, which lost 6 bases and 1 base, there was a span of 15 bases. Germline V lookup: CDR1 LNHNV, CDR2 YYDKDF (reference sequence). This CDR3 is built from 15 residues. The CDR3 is CATRGVGFFNYGYTF. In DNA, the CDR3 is TGTGCCACCAGGGGGGTCGGGTTTTTTAACTATGGCTACACCTTC.

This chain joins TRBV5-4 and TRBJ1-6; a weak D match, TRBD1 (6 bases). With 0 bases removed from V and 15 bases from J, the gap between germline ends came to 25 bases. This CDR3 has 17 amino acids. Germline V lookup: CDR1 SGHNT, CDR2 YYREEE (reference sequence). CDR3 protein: CASSLDGQTWTSRDLHF. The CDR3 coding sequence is TGTGCCAGCAGCTTGGATGGACAGACCTGGACCAGTCGAGACCTCCACTTT.

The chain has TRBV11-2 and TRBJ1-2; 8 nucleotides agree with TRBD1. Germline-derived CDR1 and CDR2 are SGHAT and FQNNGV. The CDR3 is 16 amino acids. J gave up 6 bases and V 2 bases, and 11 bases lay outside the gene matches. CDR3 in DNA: TGTGCCAGCAGCTTATCCCCAGTAGGACAGGGAAATGGCTACACCTTC. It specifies CASSLSPVGQGNGYTF.

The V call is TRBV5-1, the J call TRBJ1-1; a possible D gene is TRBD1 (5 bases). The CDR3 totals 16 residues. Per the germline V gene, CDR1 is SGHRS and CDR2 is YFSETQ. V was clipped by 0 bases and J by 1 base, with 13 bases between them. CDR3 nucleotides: TGCGCCAGCAGCTTGGGGATCTTCGGGGGGAACACTGAAGCTTTCTTT. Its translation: CASSLGIFGGNTEAFF. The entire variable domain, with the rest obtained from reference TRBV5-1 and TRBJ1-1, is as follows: KAGVTQTPRYLIKTRGQQVTLSCSPISGHRSVSWYQQTPGQGLQFLFEYFSETQRNKGNFPGRFSGRQFSNSRSEMNVSTLELGDSALYLCASSLGIFGGNTEAFFGQGTRLTVV.

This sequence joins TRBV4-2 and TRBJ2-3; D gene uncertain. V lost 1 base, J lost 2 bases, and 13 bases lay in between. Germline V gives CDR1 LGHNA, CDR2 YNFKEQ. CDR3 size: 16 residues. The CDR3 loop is CASSQGSRSYTDTQYF. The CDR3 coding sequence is TGTGCCAGCAGCCAAGGTTCTCGAAGCTACACAGATACGCAGTATTTT.

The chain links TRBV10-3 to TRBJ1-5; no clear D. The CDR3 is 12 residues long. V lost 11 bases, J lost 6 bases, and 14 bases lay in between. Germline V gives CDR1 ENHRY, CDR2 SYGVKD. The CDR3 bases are TGTGCCGTCTCGGGTGGGAGTCAGCCCCAGCATTTT. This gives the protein CAVSGGSQPQHF.

The CDR3 sequence is CASQPFRGVGETQYF. The CDR3 nucleotides read TGTGCCAGTCAACCCTTCAGGGGGGTTGGGGAGACCCAGTACTTC. V and J are TRBV19 and TRBJ2-5; possible D gene TRBD1, 7 bases. Deletions cut 8 bases from V and 5 bases from J, with 21 bases between. Germline CDR1 LNHDA, CDR2 SQIVND (reference sequence). This CDR3 region has 15 residues.

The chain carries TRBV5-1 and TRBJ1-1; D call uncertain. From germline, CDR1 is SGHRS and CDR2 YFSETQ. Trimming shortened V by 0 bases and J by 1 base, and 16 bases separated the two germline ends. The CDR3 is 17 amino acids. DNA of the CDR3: TGCGCCAGCAGCTTGGCCCACGGCGGGCTGCAGAACACTGAAGCTTTCTTT. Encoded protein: CASSLAHGGLQNTEAFF.

The chain's CDR3 is CASSVGSSDTEAFF. CDR3 DNA sequence: TGTGCCAGCAGCGTAGGAAGCAGCGACACTGAAGCTTTCTTT. V and J are TRBV9 and TRBJ1-1; D not resolved. CDR3 length: 14 amino acids. V lost 0 bases, J lost 3 bases, and 9 bases lay in between. Germline V gene lookup returns CDR1 SGDLS and CDR2 YYNGEE.